This T cell receptor beta chain was retrieved from a study of blood T cell repertoires in COVID-19. Study-level background: Samples representing acute and convalescent COVID-19 were sourced from the United States, Italy and Spain. T cells, B-cell-depleted T cells, or PBMCs supplied cDNA or gDNA.

V lost 1 base, J lost 0 bases, and 9 bases lay in between. In germline, CDR1 is SGHVS, CDR2 FQNEAQ. The CDR3 is 15 residues long. Points on this clone: Other nucleotide sequences in the sample specify the same CDR3.

Authors' analysis steps: The assay estimated nucleated cells by amplifying reference gene primers. Repertoires were generated with immunoSEQ multiplex PCR, while TCRdb's copy carries only in-frame clones and drops some. That table supplies the V and J calls and clone size; D and trimming were determined from the DNA. Here the sample spans about 180,000 clones, 87% being singletons. The TCR originated in a man aged 35 to 55 with active or convalescent COVID-19. The gene calls are TRBV7-8 and TRBJ1-1; possible D gene TRBD1, 6 bases. The specimen sequenced was peripheral blood. CDR3 loop: CASSLEGGMNTEAFF. DNA for the CDR3: TGTGCCAGCAGCTTAGAGGGGGGGATGAACACTGAAGCTTTCTTT.